Each of the 14 T cell receptor beta chains below was sequenced from the same sample in a study of blood T cell repertoires in COVID-19. Clones were sequenced by immunoSEQ multiplex PCR, and TCRdb holds only the in-frame ones, with some missing. The table records approximately 98,000 clones, just over 85% of them present only once. The sample comprised peripheral blood. The receptor source for this set is a human donor in a cohort sampled during active COVID-19.

The CDR3 DNA follows: TGTGCCAGCAGCCTACCAGTTCGGGACAGGGCTGGGGCCAACGTCCTGACTTTC. Protein product: CASSLPVRDRAGANVLTF. The chain has TRBV9 and TRBJ2-6; 9 bases are shared with TRBD1. The CDR3 runs to 18 residues. In germline, CDR1 is SGDLS, CDR2 YYNGEE. V gave up 4 bases and J gave up 2 bases; unmatched junction bases: 10.

This chain links TRBV6-2 or TRBV6-3 with TRBJ2-1; D might be TRBD1 (6 bases). Looked up from germline, CDR1 is MNHEY and CDR2 is SVGEGT. This CDR3 comprises 17 residues. Trimming removed 2 bases at V and 5 bases at J, with 19 bases between. The CDR3 sequence is CASSYGRDTRPNNEQFF. In DNA form, the CDR3 reads TGTGCCAGCAGTTACGGAAGGGACACCCGGCCTAACAATGAGCAGTTCTTC.

This clone was counted only a few times. The rearrangement joins TRBV5-4 to TRBJ2-7; D is ambiguous. Germline CDR1 and CDR2: SGHNT and YYREEE (reference sequence). V gave up 0 bases and J gave up 7 bases, with 8 bases separating them. The CDR3 is 12 amino acids. DNA of the CDR3: TGTGCCAGCAGCTTGGCGGAGAATGAGCAGTACTTC. It codes for CASSLAENEQYF.

This clone is a singleton in its sample. The CDR3 spells CASSLTDTSGSSYNSPLHF. The CDR3 nucleotides are TGTGCCAGCAGCTTAACAGACACTTCTGGGAGCTCCTATAATTCACCCCTCCACTTT. The chain couples TRBV11-2 to TRBJ1-6, with D unresolved. Germline CDR1 and CDR2: SGHAT and FQNNGV. V was clipped by 2 bases and J by 0 bases, with 17 bases between them. CDR3 length: 19 residues. Drawing the rest from reference TRBV11-2 and TRBJ1-6, the complete variable domain is EAGVAQSPRYKIIEKRQSVAFWCNPISGHATLYWYQQILGQGPKLLIQFQNNGVVDDSQLPKDRFSAERLKGVDSTLKIQPAKLEDSAVYLCASSLTDTSGSSYNSPLHFGNGTRLTVT.

V usage is TRBV20-1 and J usage is TRBJ1-2, with TRBD1 matching 8 bases. V gave up 5 bases and J gave up 8 bases; unmatched junction bases: 10. The germline CDR1 and CDR2 sequences are DFQATT and SNEGSKA (reference sequence). The CDR3 contains 13 residues. The CDR3 reads CSAGGDRRIGYTF. CDR3 nucleotide sequence: TGCAGTGCTGGTGGGGACAGGAGGATCGGCTACACCTTC.

The rearrangement joins TRBV3-1 (or the pseudogene TRBV3-2) to TRBJ2-7; D is possibly TRBD1 (6 bases). Germline-derived CDR1 and CDR2 are LGHDT and YNNKEL (reference sequence). The CDR3 length is 13 residues. Trimming pared 3 bases from V and 4 bases from J, leaving 10 bases between. The CDR3, as DNA: TGTGCCAGCAGCCATGGACAGATTTACGAGCAGTACTTC. Protein: CASSHGQIYEQYF.

The CDR3 bases are TGCGCCAGCACTCCGGGACAGCTCTACGAGCAGTACTTC. Amino acid sequence: CASTPGQLYEQYF. The gene calls are TRBV10-1 and TRBJ2-7; 7 nucleotides match TRBD1. Germline assignment: CDR1 WNHNN and CDR2 SYGVQD (reference sequence). This CDR3 is 13 amino acids long. The junction had 6 bases not matched to a gene; V was cut back by 7 bases and J by 3 bases.

This chain uses TRBV18 with TRBJ1-2; possible D gene TRBD1, 6 bases. Trimming cost V 6 bases and J 4 bases, with 24 bases left between them. There are 17 residues in the CDR3. Germline CDR1 is KGHSH and CDR2 is LQKENI. The CDR3 region has the DNA TGTGCCAGCTCCCCCCGTTCCCAGGGGAAGGTTGGCTATGGCTACACCTTC. Its protein product is CASSPRSQGKVGYGYTF.

This clone was seen more than once but under ten times. The chain uses TRBV28 and TRBJ1-5; D gene uncertain. Germline V gene lookup returns CDR1 MDHEN and CDR2 SYDVKM. CDR3 length: 17 residues. Trimming removed 5 bases from V and 2 bases from J, with 19 bases in between. CDR3 loop: CASSPLPGERRNQPQHF. CDR3 sequence (DNA): TGTGCCAGCAGTCCTCTCCCCGGGGAGAGGCGCAATCAGCCCCAGCATTTT.

The chain recombines TRBV27 with TRBJ1-2, with TRBD1 matching 9 bases. This CDR3 comprises 12 residues. V gave up 5 bases and J gave up 8 bases; unmatched junction bases: 3. Germline V gives CDR1 MNHEY, CDR2 SMNVEV (reference sequence). The chain's CDR3 is CASSVTGGGYTF. In nucleotides, the CDR3 is TGTGCCAGCAGTGTGACAGGGGGAGGCTACACCTTC.

This chain joins TRBV11-2 and TRBJ2-7, with no clear D. Between the trimmed V and J ends, which lost 0 bases and 4 bases, there was a span of 4 bases. The CDR3 has 12 amino acids. CDR1 SGHAT and CDR2 FQNNGV come from the germline V gene. CDR3 coding DNA: TGTGCCAGCAGCTTAGAACGGTACGAGCAGTACTTC. Translated, it gives CASSLERYEQYF. Combining the CDR3 with reference TRBV11-2 and TRBJ2-7 gives the whole variable domain EAGVAQSPRYKIIEKRQSVAFWCNPISGHATLYWYQQILGQGPKLLIQFQNNGVVDDSQLPKDRFSAERLKGVDSTLKIQPAKLEDSAVYLCASSLERYEQYFGPGTRLTVT.

The V call is TRBV7-9, the J call TRBJ2-5; no clear D. This CDR3 contains 15 residues. The V end lost 1 base, the J end lost 3 bases, and 12 bases lay between the germline ends. In germline, CDR1 is SEHNR, CDR2 FQNEAQ (reference sequence). In DNA form, the CDR3 reads TGTGCCAGCAGCTTAGGGTTTCGTACAGAAGAGACCCAGTACTTC. The encoded protein is CASSLGFRTEETQYF.

The CDR3 DNA reads as TGTGCCAGTAGTGGTACCGCTAGCGGGAGGGGAAGCACCGGGGAGCTGTTTTTT. Protein: CASSGTASGRGSTGELFF. This sequence joins TRBV19 and TRBJ2-2, with TRBD2 matching 12 bases. Trimming cost V 5 bases and J 4 bases; bases outside gene matches: 11. This CDR3 comprises 18 residues. Germline-derived CDR1 and CDR2 are LNHDA and SQIVND (reference sequence). Full variable domain (remainder filled in from reference TRBV19 and TRBJ2-2): DGGITQSPKYLFRKEGQNVTLSCEQNLNHDAMYWYRQDPGQGLRLIYYSQIVNDFQKGDIAEGYSVSREKKESFPLTVTSAQKNPTAFYLCASSGTASGRGSTGELFFGEGSRLTVL.

The V gene is TRBV12-3 or TRBV12-4, the J gene TRBJ1-2, with TRBD1 matching over 7 bases. The CDR3 contains 13 residues. The V and J ends lost 6 bases and 2 bases, in that order; junction bases with no gene match: 3. This chain's CDR3 is CASSWDSNYGYTF. The CDR3 coding sequence is TGTGCCAGCAGCTGGGACAGCAACTATGGCTACACCTTC.